The 25 T cell receptor beta chains in this list originate from one sample, sequenced in a study of blood T cell repertoires in COVID-19. The table came from immunoSEQ multiplex PCR; TCRdb's copy has only in-frame clones and leaves some out. This sample has 200,000 to 250,000 clones, with under 85% found just once. The specimen sequenced was peripheral blood. Source of these receptors: a man aged 25-45 years who had recovered from COVID-19.

This clone was picked up one time. The chain uses TRBV4-1 and TRBJ2-2, with D possibly being TRBD2 (8 bases). The germline V gene has CDR1 MGHRA and CDR2 YSYEKL. The CDR3 sequence is 20 residues long. V was pared by 4 bases and J by 6 bases, with 30 bases between. CDR3 bases: TGCGCCAGCAGCCTCATTGTGAGGGGGCACCGGGGGGGCCACCCCGGGGAGCTGTTTTTT. The encoded protein is CASSLIVRGHRGGHPGELFF.

This clone was seen many times. The chain carries TRBV10-2 and TRBJ1-4, with D maybe TRBD1 (5 bases). The CDR3 runs 12 residues. Germline CDR1 is WSHSY and CDR2 is SAAADI. V was clipped by 9 bases and J by 10 bases, with 15 bases between them. CDR3 sequence: CASLPTQGKLFF. CDR3 nucleotides: TGCGCCAGTCTACCCACCCAGGGAAAACTGTTTTTT.

V is TRBV25-1 and J is TRBJ1-2; weak D call: TRBD1 (5 bases). CDR1 MGHDK and CDR2 SYGVNS come from the germline V gene. The CDR3 has 13 amino acids. V was pared by 5 bases and J by 2 bases, with 9 bases between. CDR3 amino acids: CASSRGTNYGYTF. CDR3 sequence (DNA): TGTGCCAGCAGTCGCGGGACGAACTATGGCTACACCTTC.

The chain employs TRBV6-5 and TRBJ2-1, with 8 bases aligning to TRBD2. V lost 7 bases and J lost 7; bases outside the gene matches: 6. The CDR3 has 13 amino acids. Germline CDR1 MNHEY, CDR2 SVGAGI. The CDR3 spells CASISSGGNEQFF. The DNA for the CDR3 is TGTGCCAGCATTTCGTCGGGAGGGAATGAGCAGTTCTTC.

The chain recombines TRBV7-2 with TRBJ2-5, with TRBD2 matching 10 bases. J was trimmed by 12 bases and V by 5 bases; bases with no gene match: 3. The CDR3 totals 11 residues. Germline CDR1 and CDR2: SGHTA and FQGNSA. In nucleotides, the CDR3 is TGTGCCAGCAGCGGACTAGCGGCCGAGTACTTC. It encodes CASSGLAAEYF.

The gene calls are TRBV27 and TRBJ2-7; a weak D match, TRBD1 (5 bases). V lost 0 bases, J lost 3 bases, and 9 bases lay in between. The germline V gene encodes CDR1 MNHEY and CDR2 SMNVEV (reference sequence). This CDR3 comprises 14 residues. The CDR3 loop is CASSLSFDSYEQYF. In nucleotides, the CDR3 is TGTGCCAGCAGTTTATCCTTCGACAGCTACGAGCAGTACTTC.

This clone has just a few counts. The V and J genes are TRBV7-9 and TRBJ2-7; D is possibly TRBD2 (6 bases). Germline V gene lookup returns CDR1 SEHNR and CDR2 FQNEAQ (reference sequence). The CDR3 has 16 amino acids. The V end was cut by 6 bases, the J end by 1 base, with 19 bases between. CDR3 loop: CASSSQGAGQSYEQYF. As DNA, the CDR3 is TGTGCCAGCAGTTCCCAAGGGGCGGGGCAATCCTACGAGCAGTACTTC.

This clone was observed a few times. The gene calls are TRBV6-5 and TRBJ1-2; D is perhaps TRBD1 (6 bases). The CDR3 is made up of 12 amino acids. Trimming took 6 bases from V and 8 from J, leaving 13 bases between them. From germline, CDR1 is MNHEY and CDR2 SVGAGI. CDR3 nucleotide sequence: TGTGCCAGCAGGACAGGATCGCGGGGCTACACCTTC. This codes for CASRTGSRGYTF.

This chain links TRBV5-5 with TRBJ1-4; 9 bases agree with TRBD1. Germline CDR1 reads SGHKS; CDR2 reads YYEKEE (reference sequence). V shed 3 bases and J 9 bases; nucleotides not matched to a gene: 3. The CDR3 extends over 13 amino acids. This chain's CDR3 is CASSSGQGQKLFF. In DNA, the CDR3 is TGTGCCAGCAGCTCAGGACAGGGGCAAAAACTGTTTTTT. Full variable domain (outside the CDR3, taken from reference TRBV5-5 and TRBJ1-4): DAGVTQSPTHLIKTRGQQVTLRCSPISGHKSVSWYQQVLGQGPQFIFQYYEKEERGRGNFPDRFSARQFPNYSSELNVNALLLGDSALYLCASSSGQGQKLFFGSGTQLSVL.

The V call is TRBV6-6, the J call TRBJ1-5; the match to TRBD1 covers 8 bases. The CDR3 runs 16 residues. Germline lookup yields CDR1 MNHNY and CDR2 SVGAGI (reference sequence). The ends lost 2 bases at V and 4 bases at J; junction bases unmatched: 7. DNA for the CDR3: TGTGCCAGCAGTTACACGACAGGGGCTGGAAATCAGCCCCAGCATTTT. This translates into CASSYTTGAGNQPQHF.

This chain uses TRBV28 with TRBJ1-3; no clear D. The length of the CDR3 is 15 residues. The V gene lost 7 bases and the J gene lost 0 bases, with 13 bases spanning the gap. Germline-derived CDR1 and CDR2 are MDHEN and SYDVKM. CDR3 sequence (DNA): TGTGCCAGCACTCTCTCAGGCCACTCTGGAAACACCATATATTTT. Residues: CASTLSGHSGNTIYF.

The rearrangement joins TRBV10-3 to TRBJ2-5; perhaps TRBD2 as D (5 bases). There are 14 residues in the CDR3. The germline CDR1 and CDR2 sequences are ENHRY and SYGVKD. V was cut by 2 bases and J by 5 bases, with 12 bases left in between. The CDR3 coding sequence is TGTGCCATCAGTGAGAACGCGGGCGGGGAGACCCAGTACTTC. This translates into CAISENAGGETQYF.

The CDR3 reads CASHQGANTGELFF. The CDR3 coding sequence is TGTGCCAGTCATCAGGGCGCGAACACCGGGGAGCTGTTTTTT. The V and J genes are TRBV6-5 and TRBJ2-2; D might be TRBD1 (5 bases). V was trimmed by 9 bases and J by 0 bases, leaving 11 bases between them. The germline CDR1 and CDR2 sequences are MNHEY and SVGAGI. CDR3 size: 14 residues.

The J gene is TRBJ1-1, the V gene TRBV7-6, with D perhaps TRBD1 (6 bases). CDR1 SGHVS and CDR2 FNYEAQ come from the germline V gene. V lost 7 bases and J 2 bases, leaving 20 bases between the germline ends. CDR3 length: 16 amino acids. CDR3 nucleotides: TGTGCCAGCACCGAATTATACAGGGAGAAAAACACTGAAGCTTTCTTT. Its translation: CASTELYREKNTEAFF. The whole variable domain, filled in from reference TRBV7-6 and TRBJ1-1, reads GAGVSQSPRYKVTKRGQDVALRCDPISGHVSLYWYRQALGQGPEFLTYFNYEAQQDKSGLPNDRFSAERPEGSISTLTIQRTEQRDSAMYRCASTELYREKNTEAFFGQGTRLTVV.

The V and J genes are TRBV10-3 and TRBJ2-7; 8 bases align to TRBD1. V trimming: 4 bases; J trimming: 6 bases; junction bases outside the gene matches: 5. The CDR3 has 13 residues. The germline V gene has CDR1 ENHRY and CDR2 SYGVKD. CDR3 sequence reads: CAISVDRDREQYF. The DNA for the CDR3 is TGTGCCATCAGTGTGGACAGGGATCGCGAGCAGTACTTC.

The chain joins TRBV10-2 to TRBJ2-7, with 7 bases fitting TRBD1. Germline CDR1 reads WSHSY; CDR2 reads SAAADI. The CDR3 sequence is 15 residues long. V gave up 6 bases and J gave up 0 bases; unmatched junction bases: 8. The CDR3 coding sequence is TGCGCCAGCAGGGTGACAGGGACGAGCTCCTACGAGCAGTACTTC. Protein product: CASRVTGTSSYEQYF.

The V gene is TRBV18, the J gene TRBJ1-2; 10 nucleotides line up with TRBD1. The CDR3 totals 17 residues. Germline assignment: CDR1 KGHSH and CDR2 LQKENI. Trimming at V came to 2 bases and at J to 9 bases, leaving 15 bases not matched to a gene. Here the CDR3 DNA reads TGTGCCAGCTCACCAAGTCCCCCGGGACAGGGGACGGTGAGCTACACCTTC. Its protein product is CASSPSPPGQGTVSYTF.

This chain joins TRBV9 and TRBJ2-7; 8 bases align to TRBD1. Unmatched junction bases numbered 5, after V lost 4 bases and J lost 2 bases. The CDR3 contains 14 residues. CDR1 is SGDLS, CDR2 YYNGEE, per germline. The CDR3 sequence: CASSPGTGAYEQYF. In DNA form, the CDR3 reads TGTGCCAGCAGCCCCGGGACAGGAGCCTACGAGCAGTACTTC. The full variable domain, in which reference TRBV9 and TRBJ2-7 provide the parts outside the CDR3, is DSGVTQTPKHLITATGQRVTLRCSPRSGDLSVYWYQQSLDQGLQFLIQYYNGEERAKGNILERFSAQQFPDLHSELNLSSLELGDSALYFCASSPGTGAYEQYFGPGTRLTVT.

V and J are TRBV13 and TRBJ1-2; D is undetermined. Germline lookup yields CDR1 PRHDT and CDR2 FYEKMQ (reference sequence). This CDR3 contains 17 residues. V lost 5 bases and J lost 7, with 26 bases in between. CDR3 region: CASSAEREKLKRGGYTF. CDR3 in DNA: TGTGCCAGCAGCGCAGAAAGAGAAAAGCTCAAGCGCGGTGGCTACACCTTC.

This chain uses TRBV6-2 or TRBV6-3 with TRBJ2-5; perhaps TRBD2 as D (5 bases). Trimming took off 5 bases at V and 5 bases at J, with 18 bases between the two ends. The V gene's germline CDR1 is MNHEY and CDR2 SVGEGT. This CDR3 is built from 15 residues. CDR3 sequence reads: CASSGPRGSWETQYF. CDR3 sequence (DNA): TGTGCCAGCAGTGGCCCACGAGGGAGCTGGGAGACCCAGTACTTC.

V gene TRBV11-2 combines with J gene TRBJ1-2, with 8 nucleotides matching TRBD1. CDR3 size: 14 residues. Per germline, CDR1 SGHAT and CDR2 FQNNGV. Trimming took 4 bases from V and 0 from J; bases not matched to a gene: 1. Here the CDR3 reads CASSWGQANYGYTF. In DNA form, the CDR3 reads TGTGCCAGCAGCTGGGGACAGGCTAACTATGGCTACACCTTC.

The rearrangement links TRBV2 to TRBJ1-5; D is possibly TRBD1 (5 bases). Trimming took 5 bases from V and 0 from J, leaving 11 bases between them. CDR3 length: 15 amino acids. CDR1 SNHLY and CDR2 FYNNEI come from the germline V gene. For the CDR3, the DNA is TGTGCCAGCAGTCGCTCGACAGATAGCAATCAGCCCCAGCATTTT. Its protein product is CASSRSTDSNQPQHF.

The rearrangement uses TRBV28 and TRBJ2-7; D possibly corresponds to TRBD1 (6 bases). With 4 bases removed from V and 5 bases from J, the gap between germline ends came to 15 bases. The CDR3 has 14 residues. CDR1 is MDHEN and CDR2 is SYDVKM in the germline V gene. Here the CDR3 DNA reads TGTGCCAGCAGTTCCCCCCAGGGGTGGAACGAGCAGTACGTC. Translation: CASSSPQGWNEQYV.

The genes are TRBV4-1 and TRBJ1-2; no firm D call. In germline, CDR1 is MGHRA, CDR2 YSYEKL. The V end lost 1 base, the J end lost 7 bases, and 13 bases lay between the germline ends. The CDR3 is made up of 14 amino acids. CDR3 nucleotides: TGCGCCAGCAGCCAAGCCGTGGCAGGTACTGGCTACACCTTC. The encoded protein is CASSQAVAGTGYTF.

V usage is TRBV9 and J usage is TRBJ1-4; tentatively, D is TRBD1 (5 bases). Trimming cost V 4 bases and J 4 bases, with 11 bases left between them. Per the germline V gene, CDR1 is SGDLS and CDR2 is YYNGEE. This CDR3 spans 14 amino acids. The CDR3 DNA is TGTGCCAGCAGCACTGGGGCAGTTAATGAAAAACTGTTTTTT. This gives the protein CASSTGAVNEKLFF.